The sequence of this T cell receptor beta chain was determined in a study of blood T cell repertoires in COVID-19. Per the study methods: The assay estimated nucleated cells by amplifying reference gene primers. The protocol was immunoSEQ multiplex PCR, while the TCRdb copy is restricted to in-frame clones and leaves out a portion. The V and J calls and clone size were taken over from that table, and D and trimming were inferred from the DNA. The repertoire includes hundreds of thousands of clones, 85% to 90% of them detected once, and 4% sits in the top ten. This clone was seen more than once but under ten times. CDR3 size: 14 residues. CDR1 is LNHDA and CDR2 is SQIVND in the germline V gene (reference sequence). The V and J ends lost 7 bases and 3 bases respectively, with 13 bases between them.

The sequence was obtained from a woman aged 45-65 years with active or convalescent COVID-19. The sequenced sample was peripheral blood. The chain has TRBV19 and TRBJ1-5; a possible D gene is TRBD1 (5 bases). The chain's CDR3 is CASMWQGPNQPQHF. DNA for the CDR3: TGTGCCAGTATGTGGCAGGGTCCCAATCAGCCCCAGCATTTT.